This is a list of T cell receptor beta chains from one sample in a study of blood T cell repertoires in COVID-19. Produced via immunoSEQ multiplex PCR; TCRdb's table is partial and in-frame only. The table lists a few hundred thousand clones, about 82% of them singletons. Sequenced material: peripheral blood. The source of these receptors is a woman in her 50s with acute or convalescent COVID-19. Each CDR3 is given with its conserved first and last residue. The order of the fields is D gene, V gene, clone size, J gene, CDR3 DNA, CDR3 protein. D genes are given only for firm matches. Rows give clone size only sometimes, using once, few, many, or a class for an expanded clone.

d_gene: NA; v_gene: TRBV6-5; abundance: NA; j_gene: TRBJ2-1; CDR3nt: TGTGCCAGCAGACAGGATTACAATGAGCAGTTCTTC; CDR3aa: CASRQDYNEQFF
d_gene: TRBD2; v_gene: TRBV20-1; abundance: NA; j_gene: TRBJ2-1; CDR3nt: TGCAGTGCTAGTGGGCTAGCGGGGTCCTACAATGAGCAGTTCTTC; CDR3aa: CSASGLAGSYNEQFF
d_gene: NA; v_gene: TRBV7-9; abundance: NA; j_gene: TRBJ1-3; CDR3nt: TGTGCCAGCAGCTTTTTAGGGGTGGGCGGAAACACCATATATTTT; CDR3aa: CASSFLGVGGNTIYF
d_gene: NA; v_gene: TRBV7-3; abundance: NA; j_gene: TRBJ2-3; CDR3nt: TGTGCCAGCAGCTCTGGGCTAGCGTCTATCACAGATACGCAGTATTTT; CDR3aa: CASSSGLASITDTQYF
d_gene: NA; v_gene: TRBV11-2; abundance: once; j_gene: TRBJ1-1; CDR3nt: TGTGCCAGCAGCTTCCGGGTCGCCTCGAGAGGAGCTTTCTTT; CDR3aa: CASSFRVASRGAFF
d_gene: TRBD1; v_gene: TRBV7-7; abundance: NA; j_gene: TRBJ1-2; CDR3nt: TGTGCTAGCAGCCCATGGACAGGGGACTATGGCTACACCTTC; CDR3aa: CASSPWTGDYGYTF
d_gene: TRBD2; v_gene: TRBV6-5; abundance: NA; j_gene: TRBJ2-1; CDR3nt: TGTGCCAGCAGTTACACGGGGCGGGGGAGAGGTGAGCAGTTCTTC; CDR3aa: CASSYTGRGRGEQFF
d_gene: NA; v_gene: TRBV7-6; abundance: NA; j_gene: TRBJ2-7; CDR3nt: TGTGCCAGCAGTCCTGGGCCGAACTACGAGCAGTACTTC; CDR3aa: CASSPGPNYEQYF
d_gene: NA; v_gene: TRBV5-4; abundance: few; j_gene: TRBJ2-7; CDR3nt: TGTGCCAGCAGCTTGGCGGGCGGGATAGGGTACGAGCAGTACTTC; CDR3aa: CASSLAGGIGYEQYF
d_gene: TRBD1; v_gene: TRBV7-9; abundance: NA; j_gene: TRBJ1-5; CDR3nt: TGTGCCAGCAGCTTGGACGGGACAGGGTCTCAGCCCCAGCATTTT; CDR3aa: CASSLDGTGSQPQHF
d_gene: NA; v_gene: TRBV6-5; abundance: once; j_gene: TRBJ2-3; CDR3nt: TGTGCCAGCAGGCTACAGGGATTAGATACGCAGTATTTT; CDR3aa: CASRLQGLDTQYF
d_gene: NA; v_gene: TRBV4-1; abundance: NA; j_gene: TRBJ2-3; CDR3nt: TGCGCCAGCAGCCAAGATGTAGCCGGGGGAGGAAGCGCAGATACGCAGTATTTT; CDR3aa: CASSQDVAGGGSADTQYF
d_gene: NA; v_gene: TRBV9; abundance: NA; j_gene: TRBJ2-7; CDR3nt: TGTGCCAGCAGCGTAGGGGCTAGCATGGGTTACGAGCAGTACTTC; CDR3aa: CASSVGASMGYEQYF
d_gene: TRBD2; v_gene: TRBV2; abundance: NA; j_gene: TRBJ2-1; CDR3nt: TGTGCCAGCAGTGAATCACCTAGCGGGAGTCGCAATGAGCAGTTCTTC; CDR3aa: CASSESPSGSRNEQFF
d_gene: TRBD1; v_gene: TRBV5-1; abundance: NA; j_gene: TRBJ1-1; CDR3nt: TGCGCCAGCAGCCAGCGGGCAGGGGGCAGCGCTGAAGCTTTCTTT; CDR3aa: CASSQRAGGSAEAFF
d_gene: TRBD2; v_gene: TRBV6-1; abundance: NA; j_gene: TRBJ2-3; CDR3nt: TGTGCCAGCAGTGAAGCGCTAGCGGGGAACACAGATACGCAGTATTTT; CDR3aa: CASSEALAGNTDTQYF
d_gene: NA; v_gene: TRBV27; abundance: NA; j_gene: TRBJ1-5; CDR3nt: TGTGCCAGCAGTCCGTCCCTAGTCAGCAATCAGCCCCAGCATTTT; CDR3aa: CASSPSLVSNQPQHF
d_gene: TRBD1; v_gene: TRBV7-2; abundance: NA; j_gene: TRBJ1-3; CDR3nt: TGTGCCAGCAGGGTCACAGGGGGCTCTGGAAACACCATATATTTT; CDR3aa: CASRVTGGSGNTIYF
d_gene: NA; v_gene: TRBV7-2; abundance: NA; j_gene: TRBJ2-3; CDR3nt: TGTGCCAGCAGCTCGCGAAGCAGGGGCTTAACAGATACGCAGTATTTT; CDR3aa: CASSSRSRGLTDTQYF
d_gene: NA; v_gene: TRBV24-1; abundance: NA; j_gene: TRBJ1-4; CDR3nt: TGTGCCACCAGTGATAGGGGCCCAGCCGGGAAACTGTTTTTT; CDR3aa: CATSDRGPAGKLFF
d_gene: TRBD2; v_gene: TRBV7-3; abundance: NA; j_gene: TRBJ2-7; CDR3nt: TGTGCCAGCAGCCAGGGACTAGCGGGAGCTCCCTACGAGCAGTACTTC; CDR3aa: CASSQGLAGAPYEQYF
d_gene: NA; v_gene: TRBV28; abundance: once; j_gene: TRBJ1-6; CDR3nt: TGTGCCAGCAGTTCACCTAATCAAGGGGCCCTCCACTTT; CDR3aa: CASSSPNQGALHF
d_gene: TRBD2; v_gene: TRBV29-1; abundance: once; j_gene: TRBJ2-7; CDR3nt: TGCAGCGTCGCACTCGGGACTAGCGGGAGTATATTCGAGCAGTACTTC; CDR3aa: CSVALGTSGSIFEQYF
d_gene: NA; v_gene: TRBV5-1; abundance: NA; j_gene: TRBJ1-2; CDR3nt: TGCGCCAGCAGCGGCCGGACAACGTTTGGCTACACCTTC; CDR3aa: CASSGRTTFGYTF
d_gene: NA; v_gene: TRBV5-6; abundance: NA; j_gene: TRBJ2-2; CDR3nt: TGTGCCAGCAGCTGGTACATCACCGGGGAGCTGTTTTTT; CDR3aa: CASSWYITGELFF
d_gene: NA; v_gene: TRBV27; abundance: NA; j_gene: TRBJ2-6; CDR3nt: TGTGCCAGCAGTTCTCCAGGGCGCTCTGGGGCCAACGTCCTGACTTTC; CDR3aa: CASSSPGRSGANVLTF
d_gene: TRBD2; v_gene: TRBV4-2; abundance: NA; j_gene: TRBJ2-7; CDR3nt: TGTGCCAGCAGCCAAGTTTCGGGACTAGCGAACTACGAGCAGTACTTC; CDR3aa: CASSQVSGLANYEQYF
d_gene: TRBD1; v_gene: TRBV28; abundance: NA; j_gene: TRBJ1-2; CDR3nt: TGTGCCAGCAGTACCCCGGGGACAGCAGAGTATGGCTACACCTTC; CDR3aa: CASSTPGTAEYGYTF
d_gene: TRBD1; v_gene: TRBV28; abundance: NA; j_gene: TRBJ1-1; CDR3nt: TGTGCCAGCAGACGGACAGGGGGTCGCACTGAAGCTTTCTTT; CDR3aa: CASRRTGGRTEAFF
d_gene: NA; v_gene: TRBV27; abundance: few; j_gene: TRBJ1-6; CDR3nt: TGTGCCAGCAAGGTCAAGCGGGAGCAATTCACCCTCCACTTT; CDR3aa: CASKVKREQFTLHF
d_gene: NA; v_gene: TRBV5-1; abundance: NA; j_gene: TRBJ1-2; CDR3nt: TGCGCCAGCAGCTTCAGACCCCTACGGAGTTCCTATGGCTACACCTTC; CDR3aa: CASSFRPLRSSYGYTF
d_gene: TRBD2; v_gene: TRBV27; abundance: NA; j_gene: TRBJ2-7; CDR3nt: TGTGCCAGCAGTTTAGGGGGGGGTCGTGAGCAGTACTTC; CDR3aa: CASSLGGGREQYF
d_gene: NA; v_gene: TRBV7-2; abundance: NA; j_gene: TRBJ2-7; CDR3nt: TGTGCCAGCAGCTTAGTTAGGGCGGGCGAGCAGTACTTC; CDR3aa: CASSLVRAGEQYF
d_gene: TRBD2; v_gene: TRBV6-6; abundance: NA; j_gene: TRBJ2-2; CDR3nt: TGTGCCAGCAGTCCTCGGGCTAGCGGGATAGCGAACACCGGGGAGCTGTTTTTT; CDR3aa: CASSPRASGIANTGELFF
d_gene: NA; v_gene: TRBV19; abundance: NA; j_gene: TRBJ2-1; CDR3nt: TGTGCCAGTAGTAGGGACAACTCCTACAATGAGCAGTTCTTC; CDR3aa: CASSRDNSYNEQFF
d_gene: NA; v_gene: TRBV7-9; abundance: few; j_gene: TRBJ1-3; CDR3nt: TGTGCCAGCAGCTTGTGGGGGCCTGGAAACACCATATATTTT; CDR3aa: CASSLWGPGNTIYF
d_gene: TRBD1; v_gene: TRBV7-9; abundance: NA; j_gene: TRBJ1-5; CDR3nt: TGTGCCAGCAGCTCGACAGGGTTTCAGCCCCAGCATTTT; CDR3aa: CASSSTGFQPQHF
d_gene: TRBD1; v_gene: TRBV18; abundance: once; j_gene: TRBJ1-5; CDR3nt: TGTGCCAGCTCACAGGGGACAGGAGGGGCATACAATCAGCCCCAGCATTTT; CDR3aa: CASSQGTGGAYNQPQHF
d_gene: TRBD1; v_gene: TRBV7-6; abundance: NA; j_gene: TRBJ1-4; CDR3nt: TGTGCCAGCAGCTCAGGGGGCTATGGTGAAAAACTGTTTTTT; CDR3aa: CASSSGGYGEKLFF
d_gene: NA; v_gene: TRBV4-2; abundance: NA; j_gene: TRBJ2-5; CDR3nt: TGTGCCAGCAGCAAGGCGTGGGACTGGAGTCAAGAGACCCAGTACTTC; CDR3aa: CASSKAWDWSQETQYF
d_gene: NA; v_gene: TRBV24-1; abundance: once; j_gene: TRBJ2-1; CDR3nt: TGTGCCACCAGCCGATCCAGGGGCCTTCCCTACAATGAGCAGTTCTTC; CDR3aa: CATSRSRGLPYNEQFF
d_gene: NA; v_gene: TRBV18; abundance: once; j_gene: TRBJ2-1; CDR3nt: TGTGCCAGTCGACAGTTGCCCAATGAGCAGTTCTTC; CDR3aa: CASRQLPNEQFF
d_gene: NA; v_gene: TRBV5-1; abundance: NA; j_gene: TRBJ2-5; CDR3nt: TGCGCCAGCAGCCCGAGGACGGGGCAAGAGACCCAGTACTTC; CDR3aa: CASSPRTGQETQYF
d_gene: TRBD2; v_gene: TRBV7-9; abundance: NA; j_gene: TRBJ2-3; CDR3nt: TGTGCCAGCAGGGACCTAGCGGGAGGGGCAGATACGCAGTATTTT; CDR3aa: CASRDLAGGADTQYF
d_gene: TRBD1; v_gene: TRBV4-1; abundance: NA; j_gene: TRBJ1-2; CDR3nt: TGCGCCAGCAGCCAGCCCCGGGACAGGGACCATGGCTACACCTTC; CDR3aa: CASSQPRDRDHGYTF
d_gene: TRBD2; v_gene: TRBV4-1; abundance: few; j_gene: TRBJ2-1; CDR3nt: TGCGCCAGCAGCCAAGGACTAGCGGGAAGCTCCTACAATGAGCAGTTCTTC; CDR3aa: CASSQGLAGSSYNEQFF
d_gene: NA; v_gene: TRBV7-9; abundance: NA; j_gene: TRBJ1-3; CDR3nt: TGTGCCAGCACCCGAACAGTTCTCTCTGGAAACACCATATATTTT; CDR3aa: CASTRTVLSGNTIYF
d_gene: TRBD1; v_gene: TRBV4-1; abundance: NA; j_gene: TRBJ2-1; CDR3nt: TGCGCCAGCAGCCAAGATCCCGATGGTTTGCCTTGGACAGGGAATGAGCAGTTCTTC; CDR3aa: CASSQDPDGLPWTGNEQFF
d_gene: NA; v_gene: TRBV4-2; abundance: NA; j_gene: TRBJ1-2; CDR3nt: TGTGCCAGCAGCCAAATGCCTTTGGGGGCCTATGGCTACACCTTC; CDR3aa: CASSQMPLGAYGYTF
d_gene: TRBD1; v_gene: TRBV5-4; abundance: NA; j_gene: TRBJ1-3; CDR3nt: TGTGCCAGCAGCTTGACAGGGGGCGGTGGAAACACCATATATTTT; CDR3aa: CASSLTGGGGNTIYF
d_gene: NA; v_gene: TRBV4-1; abundance: NA; j_gene: TRBJ1-1; CDR3nt: TGCGCCAGCAGGGGCTCTGGGAGGAACACTGAAGCTTTCTTT; CDR3aa: CASRGSGRNTEAFF
d_gene: TRBD1; v_gene: TRBV30; abundance: NA; j_gene: TRBJ1-2; CDR3nt: TGTGCCTGGAGATACCCCGGGACAGGCGGCTACACCTTC; CDR3aa: CAWRYPGTGGYTF
d_gene: TRBD2; v_gene: TRBV28; abundance: NA; j_gene: TRBJ2-7; CDR3nt: TGTGCCAGCAGTCCCGGGGGGGGGACTGTTGGATACGAGCAGTACTTC; CDR3aa: CASSPGGGTVGYEQYF
d_gene: NA; v_gene: TRBV27; abundance: NA; j_gene: TRBJ2-7; CDR3nt: TGTGCCCGAGCTGAGGGGGGGCGGGTGGAGCAGTACTTC; CDR3aa: CARAEGGRVEQYF
d_gene: NA; v_gene: TRBV11-2; abundance: NA; j_gene: TRBJ2-2; CDR3nt: TGTGCCAGCAGCTTAAGCGGAGGAACCACCGGGGAGCTGTTTTTT; CDR3aa: CASSLSGGTTGELFF
d_gene: TRBD1; v_gene: TRBV5-1; abundance: NA; j_gene: TRBJ2-7; CDR3nt: TGCGCCAGCAGTCGGTCCGGGACAGACTACGAGCAGTACTTC; CDR3aa: CASSRSGTDYEQYF
d_gene: NA; v_gene: TRBV5-1; abundance: NA; j_gene: TRBJ2-3; CDR3nt: TGCGCCAGCAGCTTGGCGGTTAGCGGCACAGATACGCAGTATTTT; CDR3aa: CASSLAVSGTDTQYF